The rows below give T cell receptor beta chains drawn from one sample of a study of shared clonotypes between healthy human individuals. This table comes from immunoSEQ multiplex PCR, and its TCRdb copy is limited to in-frame clones, with some not included. Counted here are fewer than 3 million clones, 85% to 95% occurring once; the ten biggest clones make up around 0.4%. The sequenced sample consisted of naive CD4+ T cells from PBMCs. Receptors were obtained from a man aged 18 to 30 in good health. Some clones in this sample may be carry-over from other donors' samples. CDR3s include the opening cysteine and the closing phenylalanine or tryptophan. Each record gives: clone size, V gene, J gene, D gene, CDR3 DNA, CDR3 protein. A D gene is named only where the DNA matches it firmly. Clone sizes are given selectively: once, few, many, or a class where the clone is expanded.

clone_size: .; v_call: TRBV9; j_call: TRBJ2-7; d_call: TRBD1; cdr3_nt: TGTGCCAGCAGCGCTGGGGGACAGGGGGCGCGGGAGCAGTACTTC; cdr3_aa: CASSAGGQGAREQYF
clone_size: .; v_call: TRBV15; j_call: TRBJ2-7; d_call: .; cdr3_nt: TGTGCCACCAGCAGAGATCGCGTGGGCAGCAGCTCCTACGAGCAGTACTTC; cdr3_aa: CATSRDRVGSSSYEQYF
clone_size: once; v_call: TRBV5-1; j_call: TRBJ2-2; d_call: .; cdr3_nt: TGCGCCAGCAGCTTGGGTCAGGGACCCACCGGGGAGCTGTTTTTT; cdr3_aa: CASSLGQGPTGELFF
clone_size: .; v_call: TRBV6-1; j_call: TRBJ2-5; d_call: .; cdr3_nt: TGTGCCAGCAGTGTGTTTGAGACCCAGTACTTC; cdr3_aa: CASSVFETQYF
clone_size: .; v_call: TRBV7-9; j_call: TRBJ2-2; d_call: .; cdr3_nt: TGTGCCAGCAGCCTGCGGAGGGAGAACACCGGGGAGCTGTTTTTT; cdr3_aa: CASSLRRENTGELFF
clone_size: .; v_call: TRBV6-5; j_call: TRBJ2-2; d_call: .; cdr3_nt: TGTGCCAGCAGTTATGACAGCCCCACCGGGGAGCTGTTTTTT; cdr3_aa: CASSYDSPTGELFF
clone_size: .; v_call: TRBV15; j_call: TRBJ1-5; d_call: .; cdr3_nt: TGTGCCACCAGCAGAGGGGGGTCGTGGGGGCTGGAGGATCAGCCCCAGCATTTT; cdr3_aa: CATSRGGSWGLEDQPQHF
clone_size: .; v_call: TRBV9; j_call: TRBJ2-1; d_call: .; cdr3_nt: TGTGCCAGCAGCGTACTAGCTCTGGGCAATGAGCAGTTCTTC; cdr3_aa: CASSVLALGNEQFF
clone_size: .; v_call: TRBV19; j_call: TRBJ2-2; d_call: .; cdr3_nt: TGTGCCAGTACCCCCGCGAAGAGGGGAGGAACCGGGGAGCTGTTTTTT; cdr3_aa: CASTPAKRGGTGELFF
clone_size: .; v_call: TRBV6-1; j_call: TRBJ1-5; d_call: .; cdr3_nt: TGTGCCAGCAGTGAAGTGAATAATCAGCCCCAGCATTTT; cdr3_aa: CASSEVNNQPQHF
clone_size: .; v_call: TRBV18; j_call: TRBJ1-4; d_call: TRBD1; cdr3_nt: TGTGCCAGCTCTCTATCCGAAGGGACAGGGGTAGAAAAACTGTTTTTT; cdr3_aa: CASSLSEGTGVEKLFF
clone_size: .; v_call: TRBV5-6; j_call: TRBJ1-2; d_call: .; cdr3_nt: TGTGCCAGCAGCTTTAGTGGGTATGGCTACACCTTC; cdr3_aa: CASSFSGYGYTF
clone_size: .; v_call: TRBV28; j_call: TRBJ1-5; d_call: .; cdr3_nt: TGTGCCAGCAGTTTATTTCAGGATAGCAATCAGCCCCAGCATTTT; cdr3_aa: CASSLFQDSNQPQHF
clone_size: .; v_call: TRBV11-3; j_call: TRBJ2-1; d_call: TRBD1; cdr3_nt: TGTGCCAGCAGCTCGCTGGGACAGGGATACAATGAGCAGTTCTTC; cdr3_aa: CASSSLGQGYNEQFF
clone_size: .; v_call: TRBV28; j_call: TRBJ1-3; d_call: .; cdr3_nt: TGTGCCAGCGGAAACTTAGGAAGGGACTCTGGAAACACCATATATTTT; cdr3_aa: CASGNLGRDSGNTIYF
clone_size: .; v_call: TRBV30; j_call: TRBJ1-3; d_call: TRBD1; cdr3_nt: TGTGCCTGGGCATCCGGGAACAGGGGGCTCACTGGAAACACCATATATTTT; cdr3_aa: CAWASGNRGLTGNTIYF
clone_size: .; v_call: TRBV7-3; j_call: TRBJ1-1; d_call: .; cdr3_nt: TGTGCCAGCAGCCCGCAGCGGGGACTTACTGAAGCTTTCTTT; cdr3_aa: CASSPQRGLTEAFF
clone_size: .; v_call: TRBV6-5; j_call: TRBJ2-3; d_call: .; cdr3_nt: TGTGCCAGCAGTTGGGGACTGGCCACAGATACGCAGTATTTT; cdr3_aa: CASSWGLATDTQYF
clone_size: .; v_call: TRBV2; j_call: TRBJ2-1; d_call: TRBD2; cdr3_nt: TGTGCCAGCAGTGACCGTCGGACTAGGAGTTACAATGAGCAGTTCTTC; cdr3_aa: CASSDRRTRSYNEQFF
clone_size: .; v_call: TRBV6-5; j_call: TRBJ2-4; d_call: .; cdr3_nt: TGTGCCAGCAGTTACTCAGGCGAAGCCAAAAACATTCAGTACTTC; cdr3_aa: CASSYSGEAKNIQYF
clone_size: few; v_call: TRBV30; j_call: TRBJ1-1; d_call: TRBD1; cdr3_nt: TGTGCCTGGAGTGTAGGGAGTTATGGGCAGGGGGACACTGAAGCTTTCTTT; cdr3_aa: CAWSVGSYGQGDTEAFF
clone_size: once; v_call: TRBV5-4; j_call: TRBJ2-1; d_call: TRBD1; cdr3_nt: TGTGCCAGCAGCTTAGGGTCACGGGACAGGGCGTATGAGCAGTTCTTC; cdr3_aa: CASSLGSRDRAYEQFF
clone_size: .; v_call: TRBV5-5; j_call: TRBJ2-7; d_call: .; cdr3_nt: TGTGCCAGCACCCGAAATGACTACGAGCAGTACTTC; cdr3_aa: CASTRNDYEQYF
clone_size: .; v_call: TRBV27; j_call: TRBJ2-1; d_call: .; cdr3_nt: TGTGCCAGCAGTGAGAGTTACAATGAGCAGTTCTTC; cdr3_aa: CASSESYNEQFF